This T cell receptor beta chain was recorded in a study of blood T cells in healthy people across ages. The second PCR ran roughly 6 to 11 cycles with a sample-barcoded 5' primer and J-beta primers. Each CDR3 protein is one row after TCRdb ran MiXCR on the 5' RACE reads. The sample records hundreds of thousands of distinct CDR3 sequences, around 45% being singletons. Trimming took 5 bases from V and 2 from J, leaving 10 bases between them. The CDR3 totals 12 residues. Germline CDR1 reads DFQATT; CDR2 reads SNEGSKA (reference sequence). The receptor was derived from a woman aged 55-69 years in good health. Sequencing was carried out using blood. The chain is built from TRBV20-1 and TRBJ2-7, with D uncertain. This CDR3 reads CSAQRPPYEQYF. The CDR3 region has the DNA TGCAGTGCTCAGAGACCTCCCTACGAGCAGTACTTC.